This TCR beta chain was documented in a study of T cell repertoires in cytomegalovirus infection. TCRdb passed the reads through MiXCR, listing each CDR3 protein once. This table holds 550,000 to 850,000 distinct CDR3 sequences, 30% to 40% found once. In this sample, this clonotype turned up a few times. Its specificity is not known. Germline-derived CDR1 and CDR2 are MNHEY and SVGEGT. The V and J ends lost 10 bases and 0 bases respectively, with 10 bases between them. The CDR3 runs to 13 residues. The clonotype comes from a human donor in good health (CMV status not recorded). Some clones in this sample may be carry-over from other donors' samples. This chain joins TRBV6-2 or TRBV6-3 and TRBJ2-1; D is perhaps TRBD2 (5 bases). The sequences come from cultured PBMCs, collected from culture after CMV antigen stimulation. The CDR3 bases are TGTGCCACCGGACTCGACTCCTACAATGAGCAGTTCTTC. It encodes CATGLDSYNEQFF.